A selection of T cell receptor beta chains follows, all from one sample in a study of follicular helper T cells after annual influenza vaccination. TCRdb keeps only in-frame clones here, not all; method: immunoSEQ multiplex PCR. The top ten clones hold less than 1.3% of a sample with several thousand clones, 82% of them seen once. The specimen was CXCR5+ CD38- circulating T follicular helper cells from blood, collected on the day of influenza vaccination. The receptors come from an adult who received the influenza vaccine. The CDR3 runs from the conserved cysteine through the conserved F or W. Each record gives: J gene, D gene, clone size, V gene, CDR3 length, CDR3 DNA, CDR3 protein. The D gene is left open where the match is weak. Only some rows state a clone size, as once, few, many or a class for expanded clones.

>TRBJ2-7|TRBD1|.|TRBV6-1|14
TGTGCCAGCATCTTAGGACAGGGGAGATACGAGCAGTACTTC
CASILGQGRYEQYF
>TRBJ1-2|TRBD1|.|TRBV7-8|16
TGTGCCAGCAGCTTGAGTTGGCAGGGGGCTAACTATGGCTACACCTTC
CASSLSWQGANYGYTF
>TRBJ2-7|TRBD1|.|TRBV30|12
TGTGCCTGGAATACAGGGGGCTACGAGCAGTACTTC
CAWNTGGYEQYF
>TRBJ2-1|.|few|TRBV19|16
TGTGCCAGTAGTGGTTTGGGACCCCGCTCCTACAATGAGCAGTTCTTC
CASSGLGPRSYNEQFF
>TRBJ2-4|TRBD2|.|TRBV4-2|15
TGTGCCAGCAGCCAAGATTATGCTAGCGGTGGCATTCAGTACTTC
CASSQDYASGGIQYF
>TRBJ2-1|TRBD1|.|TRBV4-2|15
TGTGCCAGCAGCCAATTCACAGGGGGGTACAATGAGCAGTTCTTC
CASSQFTGGYNEQFF
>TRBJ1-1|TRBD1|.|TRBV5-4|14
TGTGCCAGCAGCCACGGACAGGGGAACACTGAAGCTTTCTTT
CASSHGQGNTEAFF
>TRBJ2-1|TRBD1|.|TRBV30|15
TGTGCCTGGAGTGTGGGGACAGGGGGCTCCTGGGAGCAGTTCTTC
CAWSVGTGGSWEQFF
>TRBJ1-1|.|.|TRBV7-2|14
TGTGCCAGCAGCCTCCGGGCCCTCGACACTGAAGCTTTCTTT
CASSLRALDTEAFF
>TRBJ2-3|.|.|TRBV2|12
TGTGCCAGCACTTATGTCACAGATACGCAGTATTTT
CASTYVTDTQYF
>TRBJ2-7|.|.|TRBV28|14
TGTGCCAGCCGTCGGTTAGGGGATAGCTACGAGCAGTACTTC
CASRRLGDSYEQYF
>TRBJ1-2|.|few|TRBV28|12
TGTGCCACCCTAGAAGGGGAGAAAGGCTACACCTTC
CATLEGEKGYTF
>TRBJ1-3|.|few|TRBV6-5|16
TGTGCCAGCAGTTACTCGCAGGACCACGGCGGAAACACCATATATTTT
CASSYSQDHGGNTIYF
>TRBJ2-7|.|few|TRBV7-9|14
TGTGCCAGCAGTCGGCCGGGGGTCGCCTACGAGCAGTACTTC
CASSRPGVAYEQYF
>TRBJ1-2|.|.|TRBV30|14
TGTGCCTGGAGTCGGGGCCAGGGGCACTATGGCTACACCTTC
CAWSRGQGHYGYTF
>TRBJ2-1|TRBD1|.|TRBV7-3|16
TGTGCCAGCAGCTCCAACCGGGACAGGGGCAACAATGAGCAGTTCTTC
CASSSNRDRGNNEQFF
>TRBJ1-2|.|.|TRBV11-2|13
TGTGCCAGCAGCTTAGATAAGGCGGGTAGCTACACCTTC
CASSLDKAGSYTF
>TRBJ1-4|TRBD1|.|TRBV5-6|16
TGTGCCAGCGCTTCAAATCTCGGGACAGGGAGGAGAAAACTGTTTTTT
CASASNLGTGRRKLFF
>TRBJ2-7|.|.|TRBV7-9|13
TGTGCCAGCAGCTTGGACAGTTGGGGCGAGCAGTACTTC
CASSLDSWGEQYF
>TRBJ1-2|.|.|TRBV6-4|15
TGTGCCAGCAGTCTTATTCACGGAAAGACCTATGGCTACACCTTC
CASSLIHGKTYGYTF
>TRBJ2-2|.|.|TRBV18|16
TGTGCCAGCTCACCATTGGGGGGCGCGAACACCGGGGAGCTGTTTTTT
CASSPLGGANTGELFF
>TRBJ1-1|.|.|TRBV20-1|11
TGCAGTGCTAGAGATCAGTTAGTAGCTTTCTTT
CSARDQLVAFF
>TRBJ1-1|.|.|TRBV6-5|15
TGTGCCAGCAGTTATCAAGTCTTGGGGGGAGCTGAAGCTTTCTTT
CASSYQVLGGAEAFF
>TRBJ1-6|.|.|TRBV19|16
TGTGCCAGTCCCGGACAGTTGAGCTCCTATAATTCACCCCTCCACTTT
CASPGQLSSYNSPLHF
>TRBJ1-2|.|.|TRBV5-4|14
TGTGCCAGCAGCCCGGACGCACAGGGTTTCGGCTACACCTTC
CASSPDAQGFGYTF
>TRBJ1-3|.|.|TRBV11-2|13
TGTGCCAGCAGCTTGGGGTTGGGAAACACCATATATTTT
CASSLGLGNTIYF
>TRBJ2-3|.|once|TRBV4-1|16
TGCGCCAGCAGCCAATCTCAGGGAATAGTGACAGATACGCAGTATTTT
CASSQSQGIVTDTQYF
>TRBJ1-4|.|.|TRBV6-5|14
TGTGCCAGCAGTTACACCGCACAGGTGCTAAGCCTGTTTTTT
CASSYTAQVLSLFF
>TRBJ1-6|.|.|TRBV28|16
TGTGCCAGCAGCTTGCTGGGGGGGGCTTCTAATTCACCCCTCCACTTT
CASSLLGGASNSPLHF
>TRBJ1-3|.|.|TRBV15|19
TGTGCCACCAGCAGAGATGAAGTCCAGTCATTGCGGACTGGAAACACCATATATTTT
CATSRDEVQSLRTGNTIYF